Sequencing of this T cell receptor (beta chain) was carried out in a study of blood T cells in healthy people across ages. The authors ran a second PCR of 7 to 11 cycles using a sample-barcoded 5' primer and a J-beta primer mix. Via MiXCR, TCRdb re-called the 5' RACE reads, giving one row per CDR3 protein. Of around 1,000,000 distinct CDR3 sequences in the sample, approximately 25% were seen once. This clonotype was seen more than once but under ten times. In germline, CDR1 is SNHLY, CDR2 FYNNEI. The length of the CDR3 is 14 residues. This sample was also put to use in a study of T cells of mothers and their children.

Specimen: blood. The V gene is TRBV2, the J gene TRBJ2-5, with 7 bases fitting TRBD1. The J call may be mistaken, given a closer DNA end match to TRBJ2-7. The sequence was collected from a girl between 2 and 10 years old in good health. Here the CDR3 reads CASRRDSSSYEQYF. The CDR3 coding sequence is TGTGCCAGCAGGAGGGACAGCAGCTCCTACGAGCAGTACTTC.